These 9 T cell receptor beta chains were all obtained from the same sample, sequenced in a study of cytomegalovirus exposure and HLA in healthy donors. Amplification used 60 Vbeta primers and 13 Jbeta primers. Libraries were prepared by immunoSEQ multiplex PCR; TCRdb keeps only in-frame clonotypes and omits some of them. Altogether over 150,000 clones are present, roughly 80% being singletons, with the ten largest covering 3.7%. The specimen sequenced was PBMCs. Receptors were obtained from a man aged 25-40 years in good health and CMV-seropositive.

This chain uses TRBV5-5 with TRBJ1-4, with 7 bases fitting TRBD1. V lost 2 bases to trimming and J lost 8 bases; unmatched junction nucleotides: 9. CDR3 size: 15 residues. Germline loops: CDR1 SGHKS, CDR2 YYEKEE (reference sequence). The CDR3 spells CASSFHSGQEEKLFF. The CDR3 region has the DNA TGTGCCAGCAGCTTTCATTCCGGACAGGAAGAAAAACTGTTTTTT.

The V gene is TRBV4-1, the J gene TRBJ1-4, with 9 bases lining up with TRBD1. The CDR3 length is 14 residues. V shed 4 bases, J shed 9 bases, and the junction held 6 bases outside the gene matches. Germline-derived CDR1 and CDR2 are MGHRA and YSYEKL. DNA for the CDR3: TGCGCCAGCAGCCCGGACAGGGGAACGAAAAAACTGTTTTTT. This encodes CASSPDRGTKKLFF.

The chain carries TRBV7-8 and TRBJ2-1; 11 nucleotides agree with TRBD2. The germline CDR1 and CDR2 sequences are SGHVS and FQNEAQ. The CDR3 totals 15 residues. V shed 3 bases and J 4 bases; nucleotides not matched to a gene: 2. In nucleotides, the CDR3 is TGTGCCAGCAGCTTTAGCGGGGGGGTTTACAATGAGCAGTTCTTC. It encodes CASSFSGGVYNEQFF.

The chain joins TRBV19 to TRBJ2-2; D is unresolved. V gave up 6 bases and J gave up 0 bases, with 8 bases separating them. Germline lookup yields CDR1 LNHDA and CDR2 SQIVND (reference sequence). The length of the CDR3 is 14 residues. CDR3 bases: TGTGCCAGTAGGCGTAGCCCGAACACCGGGGAGCTGTTTTTT. This encodes CASRRSPNTGELFF.

This chain links TRBV9 with TRBJ1-2, with a tentative D call TRBD1 (6 bases). There are 13 residues in the CDR3. Trimming removed 3 bases from V and 8 bases from J, with 14 bases in between. Germline loops: CDR1 SGDLS, CDR2 YYNGEE. The CDR3 region is CASSGLVGAGYTF. CDR3 coding DNA: TGTGCCAGCAGCGGGCTGGTGGGGGCGGGCTACACCTTC.

This clone was detected only a few times. The rearrangement joins TRBV15 to TRBJ2-3, with D possibly matching TRBD1 (6 bases). The CDR3 totals 17 residues. Germline V lookup: CDR1 LNHNV, CDR2 YYDKDF (reference sequence). Trimming took 1 base from V and 0 from J, leaving 14 bases between them. For the CDR3, the DNA is TGTGCCACCAGCAGAGTTACAGGGCTTATTAGCACAGATACGCAGTATTTT. Protein sequence: CATSRVTGLISTDTQYF.

The chain employs TRBV12-1 and TRBJ1-3. TRBV12-1 is a pseudogene segment. The CDR3 has 17 residues. The CDR3 DNA reads TGTGCCAGCAGCTTTCATTTCCCGGGCCTCGAAGCGGACACCATATATTTT. It yields the protein CASSFHFPGLEADTIYF.

CDR3: CAWSGTTVAAGELFF. The CDR3 nucleotides are TGTGCCTGGAGTGGGACTACAGTCGCCGCCGGGGAGCTGTTTTTT. The chain recombines TRBV30 with TRBJ2-2; tentative D call: TRBD2 (6 bases). The length of the CDR3 is 15 residues. Trimming removed 1 base from V and 6 bases from J, with 15 bases in between. Germline CDR1 and CDR2: GTSNPN and SVGIG (reference sequence).

V and J are TRBV28 and TRBJ1-6, with D possibly matching TRBD1 (6 bases). The CDR3 runs to 15 residues. Trimming removed 6 bases at V and 6 bases at J, with 15 bases between. Per the germline V gene, CDR1 is MDHEN and CDR2 is SYDVKM. CDR3 bases: TGTGCCAGCAGCGCCTCGGACAGAATTAATTCACCCCTCCACTTT. This encodes CASSASDRINSPLHF.